This entry lists 30 T cell receptor beta chains sequenced from one sample in a study of cytomegalovirus exposure and HLA in healthy donors. Profiling relied on immunoSEQ multiplex PCR, and the TCRdb table lists in-frame clones only, not all of them. The sample carries 120,000 or so clones, approximately 90% recorded once. The specimen was PBMCs. The receptors come from a woman between 18 and 29 years old in good health and CMV-seronegative.

V and J are TRBV9 and TRBJ2-7, with 7 bases that match TRBD2. J was trimmed by 2 bases and V by 2 bases; bases with no gene match: 7. CDR3 length: 15 amino acids. CDR1 is SGDLS, CDR2 YYNGEE, per germline. This chain's CDR3 is CASSVGGTEAYEQYF. CDR3 in DNA: TGTGCCAGCAGCGTCGGGGGGACCGAGGCCTACGAGCAGTACTTC.

This sequence joins TRBV7-9 and TRBJ2-6, with TRBD1 matching 9 bases. V was clipped by 6 bases and J by 0 bases; unmatched bases: 6. Germline V gene sequence: CDR1 SEHNR, CDR2 FQNEAQ (reference sequence). The CDR3 is 17 residues long. The CDR3 DNA follows: TGTGCCAGCAGGTCCGGGACAGGGCTCTCTGGGGCCAACGTCCTGACTTTC. The encoded protein is CASRSGTGLSGANVLTF. Together with reference TRBV7-9 and TRBJ2-6, the CDR3 gives the full variable domain: DTGVSQNPRHKITKRGQNVTFRCDPISEHNRLYWYRQTLGQGPEFLTYFQNEAQLEKSRLLSDRFSAERPKGSFSTLEIQRTEQGDSAMYLCASRSGTGLSGANVLTFGAGSRLTVL.

The chain links TRBV6-6 to TRBJ1-1; D might be TRBD1 (6 bases). Trimming cost V 5 bases and J 8 bases, with 15 bases left between them. Germline V gene data show CDR1 as MNHNY and CDR2 as SVGAGI (reference sequence). The CDR3 contains 13 residues. The CDR3 DNA reads as TGTGCCAGCAGTGATCCAGGGGAGCCAGAAGCTTTCTTT. This codes for CASSDPGEPEAFF.

This chain connects TRBV4-2 to TRBJ2-3; TRBD1 aligns across 12 bases. Germline V gene data show CDR1 as LGHNA and CDR2 as YNFKEQ. Losses at the gene ends were 0 bases for V and 6 bases for J; bases not matched to a gene: 7. The CDR3 covers 17 residues. The CDR3 loop reads CASSQDPGQGASDTQYF. The CDR3 coding sequence is TGTGCCAGCAGCCAAGATCCGGGACAGGGGGCCAGTGATACGCAGTATTTT.

The gene calls are TRBV15 and TRBJ2-3; the match to TRBD2 covers 11 bases. The CDR3 extends over 18 amino acids. The germline V gene encodes CDR1 LNHNV and CDR2 YYDKDF (reference sequence). V shed 1 base and J 2 bases; nucleotides not matched to a gene: 8. The chain's CDR3 is CATSRGTSGSGVTDTQYF. CDR3 nucleotides: TGTGCCACCAGCAGAGGTACTAGCGGGAGTGGTGTCACAGATACGCAGTATTTT.

CDR3 residues: CASRGGRGQPQHF. The CDR3 DNA reads as TGTGCCAGCCGTGGGGGGAGGGGTCAGCCCCAGCATTTT. The chain combines TRBV27 with TRBJ1-5, with D tentatively TRBD1 (5 bases). The CDR3 loop spans 13 amino acids. The germline CDR1 and CDR2 sequences are MNHEY and SMNVEV (reference sequence). The V and J ends lost 8 bases and 6 bases respectively, with 14 bases between them.

The V call is TRBV6-6, the J call TRBJ2-3; the D gene is possibly TRBD2 (5 bases). This CDR3 spans 15 amino acids. V lost 1 base and J 3 bases, leaving 11 bases between the germline ends. Germline-derived CDR1 and CDR2 are MNHNY and SVGAGI (reference sequence). CDR3 sequence: CASSYWERTTDTQYF. In DNA form, the CDR3 reads TGTGCCAGCAGTTACTGGGAGCGCACAACAGATACGCAGTATTTT.

The rearrangement links TRBV5-4 to TRBJ2-3; TRBD2 aligns across 7 bases. The CDR3 sequence is 12 residues long. Germline V CDR1 and CDR2: SGHNT, YYREEE (reference sequence). V trimming: 0 bases; J trimming: 11 bases; junction bases outside the gene matches: 3. In DNA, the CDR3 is TGTGCCAGCAGCTTGGGGACTAGTTTGCAGTATTTT. As protein: CASSLGTSLQYF.

This sequence joins TRBV4-2 and TRBJ2-5; possibly TRBD1 for D (6 bases). The V and J ends lost 4 bases and 2 bases respectively, with 14 bases between them. Germline assignment: CDR1 LGHNA and CDR2 YNFKEQ. The CDR3 is 15 residues long. The CDR3 sequence is CASSRNRDLQETQYF. The CDR3 bases are TGTGCCAGCAGCCGCAACAGGGACCTTCAAGAGACCCAGTACTTC.

The chain joins TRBV2 to TRBJ2-4; the D gene is possibly TRBD1 (5 bases). Germline V lookup: CDR1 SNHLY, CDR2 FYNNEI. Deletions cut 7 bases from V and 1 base from J, with 14 bases between. There are 15 residues in the CDR3. The CDR3 DNA sequence: TGTGCCAGCAAAGAACCAGGGTCGGCCAAAAACATTCAGTACTTC. Its protein product is CASKEPGSAKNIQYF.

The CDR3, as DNA: TGTGCCAGCAGTCGACAGGGGTCCTACGAGCAGTACTTC. Protein sequence: CASSRQGSYEQYF. The chain combines TRBV7-8 with TRBJ2-7, with 8 bases that match TRBD1. Looked up from germline, CDR1 is SGHVS and CDR2 is FQNEAQ. Losses at the gene ends were 6 bases for V and 1 base for J; bases not matched to a gene: 2. CDR3 size: 13 residues.

This clone has only one observation. The rearrangement uses TRBV27 and TRBJ2-1; 9 nucleotides match TRBD1. This CDR3 is built from 15 residues. V lost 6 bases, J lost 0 bases, and 3 bases stayed unmatched. Germline assignment: CDR1 MNHEY and CDR2 SMNVEV (reference sequence). The CDR3 loop reads CASRQGASSYNEQFF. The CDR3 bases are TGTGCCAGCAGACAGGGGGCAAGCTCCTACAATGAGCAGTTCTTC.

This rearrangement joins TRBV5-5 to TRBJ1-1; D is perhaps TRBD1 (6 bases). V was shortened by 5 bases and J by 5 bases, with 19 bases between the two germline ends. Per the germline V gene, CDR1 is SGHKS and CDR2 is YYEKEE (reference sequence). CDR3 length equals 15 residues. CDR3 in DNA: TGTGCCAGCAGTTTCTCGGGGGGCGGAGGGACTGAAGCTTTCTTT. It is translated as CASSFSGGGGTEAFF. The variable domain in full, with the rest retrieved from reference TRBV5-5 and TRBJ1-1, is DAGVTQSPTHLIKTRGQQVTLRCSPISGHKSVSWYQQVLGQGPQFIFQYYEKEERGRGNFPDRFSARQFPNYSSELNVNALLLGDSALYLCASSFSGGGGTEAFFGQGTRLTVV.

This chain connects TRBV10-3 to TRBJ2-7; 9 bases are a match to TRBD2. CDR1 and CDR2 (germline): ENHRY, SYGVKD. This CDR3 contains 14 residues. The trim removed 3 bases at V and 3 bases at J, leaving 3 bases unmatched. This CDR3 reads CAISDGREGYEQYF. The CDR3 DNA reads TGTGCCATCAGTGATGGGCGGGAGGGCTACGAGCAGTACTTC.

The CDR3 DNA reads TGTGCCAGCAGCCTTCAGACAGGTGTCGAGCAGTACTTC. It yields the protein CASSLQTGVEQYF. The chain links TRBV11-2 to TRBJ2-7; D is perhaps TRBD1 (6 bases). CDR1 and CDR2 from the germline V gene are SGHAT and FQNNGV. The CDR3 loop spans 13 amino acids. V lost 5 bases, J lost 6 bases, and 14 bases lay in between.

V gene TRBV19 combines with J gene TRBJ2-3; D not certain. Between the trimmed V and J ends, which lost 3 bases and 3 bases, there was a span of 10 bases. This CDR3 is built from 14 residues. The germline V gene has CDR1 LNHDA and CDR2 SQIVND (reference sequence). The CDR3 nucleotides are TGTGCCAGTAGTATCGTCAGTTTAACAGATACGCAGTATTTT. This translates into CASSIVSLTDTQYF.

This CDR3 reads CASSPGGVNNEQFF. CDR3 DNA: TGTGCCAGCAGCCCTGGGGGGGTAAACAATGAGCAGTTCTTC. This sequence joins TRBV11-2 and TRBJ2-1, with 7 bases lining up with TRBD2. V was pared by 5 bases and J by 5 bases, with 6 bases of the junction left unmatched. The CDR3 consists of 14 residues. Germline V gene sequence: CDR1 SGHAT, CDR2 FQNNGV.

V is TRBV11-2 and J is TRBJ2-5; 9 bases are a match to TRBD2. The CDR3 is made up of 17 amino acids. J was trimmed by 8 bases and V by 5 bases; bases with no gene match: 18. Germline V gives CDR1 SGHAT, CDR2 FQNNGV. In DNA form, the CDR3 reads TGTGCCAGCAGCCCCGGCCGCGGGGTAGCGGGGGAGTATACCCAGTACTTC. Translating it yields CASSPGRGVAGEYTQYF. Full variable domain (outside the CDR3, taken from reference TRBV11-2 and TRBJ2-5): EAGVAQSPRYKIIEKRQSVAFWCNPISGHATLYWYQQILGQGPKLLIQFQNNGVVDDSQLPKDRFSAERLKGVDSTLKIQPAKLEDSAVYLCASSPGRGVAGEYTQYFGPGTRLLVL.

The gene calls are TRBV7-3 and TRBJ2-3; perhaps TRBD1 as D (5 bases). From germline, CDR1 is SGHTA and CDR2 FQGTGA. This CDR3 is 12 amino acids long. V was pared by 8 bases and J by 5 bases, with 11 bases between. The CDR3 coding sequence is TGTGCCAGCGGCTGGGGCGGAGATACGCAGTATTTT. As protein: CASGWGGDTQYF.

V is TRBV27 and J is TRBJ2-3; a weak D match, TRBD1 (5 bases). The CDR3 consists of 15 residues. Germline V gene sequence: CDR1 MNHEY, CDR2 SMNVEV (reference sequence). V was clipped by 2 bases and J by 0 bases, with 9 bases between them. DNA of the CDR3: TGTGCCAGCAGTTTAGAAGGGGCTAGCACAGATACGCAGTATTTT. Translating it yields CASSLEGASTDTQYF.

The gene calls are TRBV18 and TRBJ2-1; TRBD2 aligns across 14 bases. The CDR3 contains 16 residues. Trimming cost V 6 bases and J 7 bases; bases outside gene matches: 8. In germline, CDR1 is KGHSH, CDR2 LQKENI. The CDR3, as DNA: TGTGCCAGCTCCTTGAGGGGACTAGCGGGGGCGAATGAGCAGTTCTTC. Translated: CASSLRGLAGANEQFF.

The chain carries TRBV7-8 and TRBJ2-3, with a tentative D call TRBD1 (6 bases). Trimming shortened V by 5 bases and J by 3 bases, and 15 bases separated the two germline ends. The germline V gene encodes CDR1 SGHVS and CDR2 FQNEAQ. The CDR3 loop spans 15 amino acids. The CDR3 DNA is TGTGCCAGCAGCCTGCAATTACAGGGAACAGATACGCAGTATTTT. This codes for CASSLQLQGTDTQYF.

The gene calls are TRBV6-5 and TRBJ1-5, with TRBD1 matching over 9 bases. This CDR3 region has 15 residues. Losses at the gene ends were 6 bases for V and 1 base for J; bases not matched to a gene: 4. Germline V gene lookup returns CDR1 MNHEY and CDR2 SVGAGI. The CDR3 nucleotides are TGTGCCAGCAGGACAGGGGGGGGGAGCAATCAGCCCCAGCATTTT. Amino acids: CASRTGGGSNQPQHF.

This rearrangement joins TRBV28 to TRBJ2-7; TRBD1 aligns across 7 bases. V lost 5 bases to trimming and J lost 6 bases; unmatched junction nucleotides: 13. The length of the CDR3 is 15 residues. Per the germline V gene, CDR1 is MDHEN and CDR2 is SYDVKM. CDR3 protein: CASSPQGPEGSEQYF. In nucleotides, the CDR3 is TGTGCCAGCAGTCCACAGGGGCCGGAAGGTAGCGAGCAGTACTTC. The variable domain in full, with the rest retrieved from reference TRBV28 and TRBJ2-7, is DVKVTQSSRYLVKRTGEKVFLECVQDMDHENMFWYRQDPGLGLRLIYFSYDVKMKEKGDIPEGYSVSREKKERFSLILESASTNQTSMYLCASSPQGPEGSEQYFGPGTRLTVT.

V usage is TRBV4-2 and J usage is TRBJ2-1; D is ambiguous. V gave up 4 bases and J gave up 4 bases, with 8 bases separating them. The CDR3 sequence is 13 residues long. Germline loops: CDR1 LGHNA, CDR2 YNFKEQ. The DNA for the CDR3 is TGTGCCAGCAGCCCTTTAGAGTACAATGAGCAGTTCTTC. Translating it yields CASSPLEYNEQFF.

This chain links TRBV11-2 with TRBJ2-1, with 8 bases identical to TRBD2. The CDR3 covers 15 residues. J gave up 0 bases and V 8 bases, and 6 bases lay outside the gene matches. Germline V CDR1 and CDR2: SGHAT, FQNNGV. DNA for the CDR3: TGTGCCAGCCAAATGAGCGGGAGCTCCTACAATGAGCAGTTCTTC. Amino acids: CASQMSGSSYNEQFF.

V is TRBV6-5 and J is TRBJ2-3; 7 bases align to TRBD2. Germline trimming cut 7 bases from V and 7 bases from J; bases unmatched to any gene: 11. The CDR3 sequence is 14 residues long. Germline loops: CDR1 MNHEY, CDR2 SVGAGI. DNA of the CDR3: TGTGCCAGCATGCGGGACTACACCTTTTATACGCAGTATTTT. This sequence encodes CASMRDYTFYTQYF.

A note on this clone: In the same sample, other DNA sequences code for this CDR3. The J gene is TRBJ2-7, the V gene TRBV28; no definite D call. V was trimmed by 2 bases and J by 3 bases, leaving 8 bases between them. CDR3 length: 13 residues. CDR1 is MDHEN and CDR2 is SYDVKM in the germline V gene. Here the CDR3 DNA reads TGTGCCAGCAGTTTAGGGCCAGGCTACGAGCAGTACTTC. Translating gives CASSLGPGYEQYF.

The J gene is TRBJ1-2, the V gene TRBV30, with a weak D call TRBD1 (6 bases). V lost 0 bases, J lost 7 bases, and 18 bases lay in between. CDR3 size: 15 residues. From germline, CDR1 is GTSNPN and CDR2 SVGIG (reference sequence). This CDR3 reads CAWSVWQGPESGYTF. The CDR3 DNA is TGTGCCTGGAGTGTATGGCAGGGGCCGGAGAGTGGCTACACCTTC. Complete variable domain (other parts from reference TRBV30 and TRBJ1-2): SQTIHQWPATLVQPVGSPLSLECTVEGTSNPNLYWYRQAAGRGLQLLFYSVGIGQISSEVPQNLSASRPQDRQFILSSKKLLLSDSGFYLCAWSVWQGPESGYTFGSGTRLTVV.

The genes are TRBV7-9 and TRBJ2-1; 9 bases agree with TRBD2. This CDR3 is 15 amino acids long. Germline V gene data show CDR1 as SEHNR and CDR2 as FQNEAQ (reference sequence). The ends lost 3 bases at V and 7 bases at J; junction bases unmatched: 7. CDR3 sequence reads: CASSFLAGSGNEQFF. The CDR3 nucleotides are TGTGCCAGCAGCTTTCTAGCGGGGAGCGGGAATGAGCAGTTCTTC.